Described below is a single T cell receptor (beta chain) sequence and its context. TCRdb re-called the 5' RACE reads through MiXCR, storing one row per CDR3 protein. The sample comprises under 45,000 distinct CDR3 sequences, less than 25% of which are singletons, and more than 4% rests with the top ten. Treg sorting used a CD4+CD25+CD127-/low gate. The V end lost 5 bases, the J end lost 1 base, and 6 bases lay between the germline ends. This CDR3 is 13 amino acids long. Germline V CDR1 and CDR2: MNHEY, SMNVEV (reference sequence). The V and J genes are TRBV27 and TRBJ1-5; D not resolved. This TCR was sampled from a female donor with breast cancer. Material for sequencing was Tregs sorted from blood. The CDR3 spells CASSKSSNQPQHF. CDR3 coding DNA: TGTGCCAGCAGTAAGTCGAGCAATCAGCCCCAGCATTTT.